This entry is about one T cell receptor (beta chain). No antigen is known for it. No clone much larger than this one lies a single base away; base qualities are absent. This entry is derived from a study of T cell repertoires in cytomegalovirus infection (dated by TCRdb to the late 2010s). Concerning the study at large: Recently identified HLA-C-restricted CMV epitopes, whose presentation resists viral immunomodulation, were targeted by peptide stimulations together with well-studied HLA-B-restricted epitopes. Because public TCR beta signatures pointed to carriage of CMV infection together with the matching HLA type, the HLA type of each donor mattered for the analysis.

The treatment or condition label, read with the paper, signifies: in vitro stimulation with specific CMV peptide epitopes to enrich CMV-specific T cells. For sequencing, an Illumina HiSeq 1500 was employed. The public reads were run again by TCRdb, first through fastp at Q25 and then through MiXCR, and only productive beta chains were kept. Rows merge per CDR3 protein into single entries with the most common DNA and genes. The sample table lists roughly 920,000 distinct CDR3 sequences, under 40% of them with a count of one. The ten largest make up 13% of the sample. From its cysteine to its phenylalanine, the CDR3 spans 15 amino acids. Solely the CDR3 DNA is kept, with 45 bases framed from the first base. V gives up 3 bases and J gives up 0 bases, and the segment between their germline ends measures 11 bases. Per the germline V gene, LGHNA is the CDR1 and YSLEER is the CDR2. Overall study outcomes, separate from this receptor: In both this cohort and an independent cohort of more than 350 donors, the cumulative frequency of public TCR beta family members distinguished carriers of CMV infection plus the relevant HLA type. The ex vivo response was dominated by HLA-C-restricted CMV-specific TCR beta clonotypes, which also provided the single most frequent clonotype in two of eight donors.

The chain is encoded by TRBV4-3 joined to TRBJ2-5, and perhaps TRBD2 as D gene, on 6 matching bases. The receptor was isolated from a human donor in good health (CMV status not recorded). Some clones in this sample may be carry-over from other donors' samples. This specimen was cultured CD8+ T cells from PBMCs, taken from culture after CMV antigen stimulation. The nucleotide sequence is TGCGCCAGCAGCCAGTATCGGGGGTACCAAGAGACCCAGTACTTC. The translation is CASSQYRGYQETQYF.